This entry lists 30 T cell receptor beta chains sequenced from one sample in a study of cytomegalovirus exposure and HLA in healthy donors. Primers included in the PCR were 60 Vbeta and 13 Jbeta primers. Clones were sequenced by immunoSEQ multiplex PCR, and TCRdb holds only the in-frame ones, with some missing. The sample has 150,000 to 200,000 clones, around three quarters seen once. The sequencing sample was made of PBMCs. The receptors were sampled from a middle-aged man in good health and CMV-seropositive.

J is TRBJ1-2 and V is TRBV6-5; D may be TRBD1 (5 bases). This CDR3 region has 12 residues. V was trimmed by 6 bases and J by 9 bases, leaving 14 bases between them. CDR1 MNHEY and CDR2 SVGAGI come from the germline V gene. This CDR3 reads CASSRGAGSYTF. In DNA, the CDR3 is TGTGCCAGCAGCCGCGGGGCGGGGAGCTACACCTTC.

The rearrangement joins TRBV9 to TRBJ2-5, with D hard to call. CDR3 size: 14 residues. V was cut by 0 bases and J by 5 bases, with 11 bases left in between. Per germline, CDR1 SGDLS and CDR2 YYNGEE. The CDR3 region is CASSVDPLRETQYF. The CDR3 bases are TGTGCCAGCAGCGTAGACCCCCTGAGGGAGACCCAGTACTTC.

The chain uses TRBV27 and TRBJ1-2; TRBD1 aligns across 12 bases. The J segment lost 5 bases and the V segment lost 1 base, leaving 8 bases of the junction unmatched. The CDR3 consists of 17 residues. Germline CDR1 is MNHEY and CDR2 is SMNVEV (reference sequence). CDR3 loop: CASSLFEGQGARYGYTF. DNA of the CDR3: TGTGCCAGCAGTTTATTTGAGGGACAGGGGGCGAGATATGGCTACACCTTC.

The chain links TRBV5-6 to TRBJ2-7; weak D call: TRBD2 (5 bases). Looked up from germline, CDR1 is SGHDT and CDR2 is YYEEEE. The CDR3 has 16 amino acids. V shed 2 bases and J shed 2 bases, with 17 bases lying between them. Written as DNA, the CDR3 is TGTGCCAGCAGCTTATACGTTGGAGGAGGAGCCTACGAGCAGTACTTC. Its protein is CASSLYVGGGAYEQYF.

The rearrangement links TRBV5-6 to TRBJ2-3, with TRBD1 matching 8 bases. The CDR3 runs 16 residues. J was trimmed by 2 bases and V by 4 bases; bases with no gene match: 9. Germline loops: CDR1 SGHDT, CDR2 YYEEEE. CDR3 sequence reads: CASSPTGQGITDTQYF. CDR3 DNA sequence: TGTGCCAGCAGCCCTACCGGACAGGGTATCACAGATACGCAGTATTTT.

V and J are TRBV10-3 and TRBJ2-7, with TRBD1 matching over 9 bases. The CDR3 length is 15 residues. Germline V gene lookup returns CDR1 ENHRY and CDR2 SYGVKD. Trimming removed 2 bases from V and 9 bases from J; junction bases left unmatched: 11. The CDR3 sequence is CAISEMRGQGNWQYF. The CDR3 DNA sequence: TGTGCCATCAGTGAGATGAGGGGACAGGGAAATTGGCAGTACTTC.

The chain joins TRBV6-5 to TRBJ1-2; 7 bases are a match to TRBD1. Germline CDR1 reads MNHEY; CDR2 reads SVGAGI. The CDR3 runs to 12 residues. With 7 bases clipped from V and 8 bases from J, the junction kept 7 bases outside the gene matches. CDR3 in amino acids: CASTTGVGGYTF. CDR3 coding DNA: TGTGCCAGCACCACAGGGGTGGGGGGCTACACCTTC.

V usage is TRBV12-5 and J usage is TRBJ2-2, with 15 nucleotides matching TRBD2. The length of the CDR3 is 16 residues. V dropped 4 bases and J dropped 6; count of bases not matched to a gene: 3. CDR1 LGHNT and CDR2 FRNRAP come from the germline V gene. CDR3 sequence reads: CASGSRTSGGAGELFF. CDR3 in DNA: TGTGCTAGTGGTTCCCGGACTAGCGGGGGGGCCGGGGAGCTGTTTTTT. The full variable domain, with the rest looked up from reference TRBV12-5 and TRBJ2-2, is DARVTQTPRHKVTEMGQEVTMRCQPILGHNTVFWYRQTMMQGLELLAYFRNRAPLDDSGMPKDRFSAEMPDATLATLKIQPSEPRDSAVYFCASGSRTSGGAGELFFGEGSRLTVL.

A note on this clone: At one boundary the junction diverges from the germline segment, which might be a read error. The rearrangement uses TRBV4-3 and TRBJ1-3; 7 bases align to TRBD1. CDR1 is LGHNA, CDR2 YSLEER, per germline. The CDR3 sequence is 14 residues long. This chain's CDR3 is CASSQDSRGGTVYF. Here the CDR3 DNA reads TGCGCCAGCAGCCAAGATTCCCGAGGGGGCACCGTATATTTT.

The chain uses TRBV29-1 and TRBJ1-1; TRBD1 aligns across 11 bases. The germline V gene has CDR1 SQVTM and CDR2 ANQGSEA. This CDR3 is built from 15 residues. The ends lost 4 bases at V and 3 bases at J; junction bases unmatched: 7. CDR3 nucleotides: TGCAGCGTTGCCCCGGACAGGGGGCGGGACACTGAAGCTTTCTTT. Translated, it gives CSVAPDRGRDTEAFF.

This clone occurred once. V and J are TRBV5-6 and TRBJ2-5; TRBD2 aligns across 7 bases. This CDR3 region has 14 residues. V was clipped by 4 bases and J by 7 bases; unmatched bases: 10. Germline V lookup: CDR1 SGHDT, CDR2 YYEEEE. CDR3 loop: CASSKWGGGVTQYF. CDR3 nucleotide sequence: TGTGCCAGCAGCAAATGGGGCGGGGGTGTGACCCAGTACTTC. The complete variable domain, with remaining parts taken from reference TRBV5-6 and TRBJ2-5, reads DAGVTQSPTHLIKTRGQQVTLRCSPKSGHDTVSWYQQALGQGPQFIFQYYEEEERQRGNFPDRFSGHQFPNYSSELNVNALLLGDSALYLCASSKWGGGVTQYFGPGTRLLVL.

The chain uses TRBV7-9 and TRBJ1-5, with 9 bases that match TRBD1. The CDR3 consists of 15 residues. CDR1 and CDR2 (germline): SEHNR, FQNEAQ (reference sequence). J was trimmed by 6 bases and V by 1 base; bases with no gene match: 4. The CDR3 DNA reads TGTGCCAGCAGCTTAGGTACAGGGGGCACTCAGCCCCAGCATTTT. The encoded protein is CASSLGTGGTQPQHF.

This rearrangement joins TRBV14 to TRBJ1-4; TRBD1 aligns across 10 bases. Per the germline V gene, CDR1 is SGHDN and CDR2 is FVKESK. V lost 4 bases, J lost 5 bases, and 1 base stayed unmatched. This CDR3 contains 14 residues. In DNA form, the CDR3 reads TGTGCCAGCAGCCGGGACAGGGGAAATGAAAAACTGTTTTTT. Its translation is CASSRDRGNEKLFF. Filled out from reference TRBV14 and TRBJ1-4, the complete variable domain reads EAGVTQFPSHSVIEKGQTVTLRCDPISGHDNLYWYRRVMGKEIKFLLHFVKESKQDESGMPNNRFLAERTGGTYSTLKVQPAELEDSGVYFCASSRDRGNEKLFFGSGTQLSVL.

In the case of this clone: This specimen includes other DNA sequences encoding the same CDR3. J is TRBJ1-4 and V is TRBV5-1; 7 positions agree with TRBD1. The junction had 6 bases not matched to a gene; V was cut back by 2 bases and J by 8 bases. The CDR3 extends over 14 amino acids. Germline CDR1 reads SGHRS; CDR2 reads YFSETQ. The CDR3 nucleotides read TGCGCCAGCAGCTTAGGTGCAGGGGGGGAAAAACTGTTTTTT. It codes for CASSLGAGGEKLFF.

The chain employs TRBV7-9 and TRBJ2-3, with 11 nucleotides matching TRBD2. V dropped 5 bases and J dropped 2; count of bases not matched to a gene: 9. The CDR3 has 17 residues. Germline V gives CDR1 SEHNR, CDR2 FQNEAQ (reference sequence). CDR3: CASSLPTSGVPTDTQYF. The CDR3, as DNA: TGTGCCAGCAGCCTTCCGACTAGCGGGGTGCCCACAGATACGCAGTATTTT.

V gene TRBV7-8 combines with J gene TRBJ1-6; D gene ambiguous. The germline V and J ends were trimmed by 2 bases and 2 bases, with 13 bases remaining between them. This CDR3 region has 17 residues. CDR1 is SGHVS and CDR2 is FQNEAQ in the germline V gene. Here the CDR3 reads CASSLFGEGAYNSPLHF. The CDR3 DNA follows: TGTGCCAGCAGCTTATTTGGGGAGGGTGCCTATAATTCACCCCTCCACTTT.

The rearrangement links TRBV6-1 to TRBJ1-5; 7 nucleotides agree with TRBD1. The CDR3 covers 13 residues. The germline V gene encodes CDR1 MNHNS and CDR2 SASEGT. V dropped 8 bases and J dropped 5; count of bases not matched to a gene: 6. The CDR3 DNA reads TGTGCCAGCGGGACAGCCCTTGATCAGCCCCAGCATTTT. Amino acid sequence: CASGTALDQPQHF.

The CDR3 nucleotides read TGCGCCAGCAGCTACCTAGACAGGTCGGGGTACAATGAGCAGTTCTTC. It encodes CASSYLDRSGYNEQFF. V gene TRBV5-1 combines with J gene TRBJ2-1, with D perhaps TRBD1 (6 bases). CDR3 length: 16 amino acids. With 3 bases removed from V and 4 bases from J, the gap between germline ends came to 17 bases. Germline values: CDR1 SGHRS, CDR2 YFSETQ.

The chain couples TRBV4-1 to TRBJ2-5; TRBD2 matches at 12 bases. CDR3 length: 17 amino acids. Germline CDR1 and CDR2: MGHRA and YSYEKL. V lost 0 bases, J lost 5 bases, and 7 bases stayed unmatched. The CDR3 region has the DNA TGCGCCAGCAGCCAAGATTCAGGACTAGCGGGGCTGGAGACCCAGTACTTC. Protein sequence: CASSQDSGLAGLETQYF.

This rearrangement joins TRBV7-9 to TRBJ1-2; D might be TRBD1 (5 bases). The CDR3 runs to 17 residues. Per germline, CDR1 SEHNR and CDR2 FQNEAQ (reference sequence). Trimming took off 4 bases at V and 4 bases at J, with 22 bases between the two ends. Here the CDR3 reads CASSSPASGGPVYGYTF. The CDR3, as DNA: TGTGCCAGCAGCTCCCCGGCCTCCGGGGGACCGGTCTATGGCTACACCTTC.

Concerning this clone itself: Mismatch with germline at one junction end may stem from a read error. The J gene is TRBJ2-7, the V gene TRBV7-7, with D hard to call. CDR3 length: 13 amino acids. CDR1 SSHAT and CDR2 FNYEAQ come from the germline V gene (reference sequence). The CDR3 DNA sequence: TGTGCTAGCAGCCTCGACCTTCAGGACGAGCAGTACTTC. The encoded protein is CASSLDLQDEQYF.

This clone was observed a handful of times. V is TRBV6-6 and J is TRBJ1-5, with TRBD1 identical over 7 bases. This CDR3 has 15 amino acids. Germline CDR1 and CDR2: MNHNY and SVGAGI (reference sequence). The junction had 6 bases not matched to a gene; V was cut back by 5 bases and J by 2 bases. The DNA for the CDR3 is TGTGCCAGCAGTCTTTACAGGGGTGGCAATCAGCCCCAGCATTTT. The encoded protein is CASSLYRGGNQPQHF.

The genes are TRBV7-8 and TRBJ1-2; a possible D gene is TRBD1 (5 bases). CDR1 is SGHVS and CDR2 is FQNEAQ in the germline V gene. Trimming left V 1 base short and J 0 bases short, with 27 bases between. The CDR3 covers 21 residues. The CDR3 region is CASSLVWRGRENDTPNYGYTF. CDR3 bases: TGTGCCAGCAGCTTAGTCTGGCGGGGGAGGGAGAACGATACACCTAACTATGGCTACACCTTC.

The chain carries TRBV18 and TRBJ2-3; D gene unclear. This CDR3 has 12 amino acids. Between the trimmed V and J ends, which lost 5 bases and 4 bases, there was a span of 7 bases. The germline V gene has CDR1 KGHSH and CDR2 LQKENI. CDR3 in amino acids: CASSSIPDTQYF. Written as DNA, the CDR3 is TGTGCCAGCTCATCTATTCCAGATACGCAGTATTTT.

V usage is TRBV5-5 and J usage is TRBJ1-4; D might be TRBD1 (6 bases). The germline V and J ends were trimmed by 1 base and 4 bases, with 20 bases remaining between them. Germline V gives CDR1 SGHKS, CDR2 YYEKEE (reference sequence). This CDR3 is built from 18 residues. The DNA for the CDR3 is TGTGCCAGCAGCTTGAAGGCTGGGGGCGGCACGGATAATGAAAAACTGTTTTTT. The encoded protein is CASSLKAGGGTDNEKLFF.

The genes are TRBV19 and TRBJ1-2, with 11 bases that match TRBD1. J gave up 0 bases and V 5 bases, and 2 bases lay outside the gene matches. CDR3 length equals 15 residues. From germline, CDR1 is LNHDA and CDR2 SQIVND (reference sequence). CDR3 coding DNA: TGTGCCAGTAGTCCGGGACAGGGGGCTAACTATGGCTACACCTTC. As protein: CASSPGQGANYGYTF.

The chain uses TRBV6-5 and TRBJ1-1, with 7 positions matching TRBD1. The CDR3 loop spans 13 amino acids. Germline values: CDR1 MNHEY, CDR2 SVGAGI. J gave up 12 bases and V 4 bases, and 11 bases lay outside the gene matches. The CDR3 here is CASSWTDRASTFF. The DNA for the CDR3 is TGTGCCAGCAGTTGGACCGACAGGGCGAGTACTTTCTTT.

The chain has TRBV7-9 and TRBJ1-2; maybe TRBD1 (5 bases). Trimming stripped 1 base from V and 3 bases from J, with 9 bases between. The CDR3 runs to 14 residues. Germline V gene data show CDR1 as SEHNR and CDR2 as FQNEAQ (reference sequence). The CDR3 nucleotides are TGTGCCAGCAGCTTAGATCAGGGCCACTATGGCTACACCTTC. Protein sequence: CASSLDQGHYGYTF.

The V and J genes are TRBV7-9 and TRBJ2-7; 7 bases align to TRBD1. This CDR3 region has 14 residues. J was trimmed by 4 bases and V by 6 bases; bases with no gene match: 9. Germline V gives CDR1 SEHNR, CDR2 FQNEAQ (reference sequence). The CDR3 here is CASRSTGVRYEQYF. The CDR3 DNA reads as TGTGCCAGCAGATCCACAGGGGTTCGGTACGAGCAGTACTTC.

A single count supports this clone. The genes are TRBV6-6 and TRBJ1-4; 11 nucleotides line up with TRBD1. Trimming took 5 bases from V and 6 from J; bases not matched to a gene: 5. CDR3 length equals 15 residues. The germline CDR1 and CDR2 sequences are MNHNY and SVGAGI (reference sequence). The CDR3 DNA follows: TGTGCCAGCAGTCACGGACAGGGGGCTGATGAAAAACTGTTTTTT. It encodes CASSHGQGADEKLFF.